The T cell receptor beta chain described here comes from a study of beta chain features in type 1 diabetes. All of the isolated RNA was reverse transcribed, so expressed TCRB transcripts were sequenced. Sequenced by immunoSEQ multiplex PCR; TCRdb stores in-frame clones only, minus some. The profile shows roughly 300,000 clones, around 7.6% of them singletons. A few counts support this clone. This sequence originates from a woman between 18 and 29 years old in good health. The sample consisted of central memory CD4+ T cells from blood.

The CDR3 sequence: CASTEGGVLQTQYF. As DNA, the CDR3 is TGTGCCAGCACCGAGGGGGGAGTATTGCAGACCCAGTACTTC. The genes are TRBV2 and TRBJ2-5, with D perhaps being TRBD1 or TRBD2 (6 bases each). Germline lookup yields CDR1 SNHLY and CDR2 FYNNEI. This CDR3 has 14 residues. Trimming stripped 7 bases from V and 6 bases from J, with 18 bases between.